A single sample is the source of the 21 T cell receptor beta chains below, sequenced in a study of T-cell reconstitution after alpha-beta-depleted transplantation in children. As it was prepared, the TCRbeta library received unique molecular identifiers. TCRdb re-derived calls from the PCR reads in MiXCR, one entry per CDR3 protein. The sample gives hundreds of thousands of distinct CDR3 sequences, around an eighth of which show up once; about 5% is in the top ten. The sequences come from PBMCs from the stem cell graft donor, collected from the stem cell graft. The receptors were gathered from a human donor who donated a stem cell graft to a child with combined immunodeficiency.

This clonotype was seen more than once but under ten times. CDR3: CASSQDHLAGSTDTQYF. In DNA, the CDR3 is TGTGCCAGCAGCCAAGATCACCTAGCGGGGAGCACAGATACGCAGTATTTT. The chain employs TRBV4-2 and TRBJ2-3; 9 bases map to TRBD2. This CDR3 has 17 amino acids. Germline V gene sequence: CDR1 LGHNA, CDR2 YNFKEQ. V lost 0 bases and J lost 0; bases outside the gene matches: 4.

This clonotype was observed many times. This rearrangement joins TRBV5-6 to TRBJ2-7, with 7 bases that match TRBD1. The CDR3 sequence is 16 residues long. V lost 0 bases and J lost 4; bases outside the gene matches: 10. In germline, CDR1 is SGHDT, CDR2 YYEEEE. CDR3 protein: CASSLGYTGQLYEQYF. CDR3 sequence (DNA): TGTGCCAGCAGCTTGGGGTATACGGGACAGCTATACGAGCAGTACTTC.

In this sample, this clonotype turned up many times. The J gene is TRBJ1-1, the V gene TRBV12-3 or TRBV12-4; unclear D gene. Trimming stripped 4 bases from V and 1 base from J, with 7 bases between. The CDR3 loop spans 13 amino acids. The CDR3 region is CASSSRQNTEAFF. CDR3 nucleotide sequence: TGTGCCAGCAGTTCCAGACAGAACACTGAAGCTTTCTTT.

The rearrangement uses TRBV29-1 and TRBJ2-5, with 7 bases that match TRBD2. The CDR3 covers 13 residues. The germline gives CDR1 SQVTM, CDR2 ANQGSEA. With 6 bases clipped from V and 1 base from J, the junction kept 5 bases outside the gene matches. The CDR3 sequence: CSVWGGVQETQYF. CDR3 bases: TGCAGCGTCTGGGGGGGGGTCCAAGAGACCCAGTACTTC.

A few counts support this clonotype. V and J are TRBV7-9 and TRBJ2-5; 10 nucleotides match TRBD1. CDR3 length equals 17 residues. Losses at the gene ends were 3 bases for V and 5 bases for J; bases not matched to a gene: 12. The V gene's germline CDR1 is SEHNR and CDR2 FQNEAQ (reference sequence). The CDR3 bases are TGTGCCAGCAGCTTCGGGACAGGGGAGGAAATTTTGGAGACCCAGTACTTC. Amino acid sequence: CASSFGTGEEILETQYF.

The sample holds many counts of this clonotype. The chain carries TRBV6-4 and TRBJ2-1; maybe TRBD2 (5 bases). Trimming shortened V by 2 bases and J by 4 bases, and 12 bases separated the two germline ends. The CDR3 has 15 amino acids. The germline V gene has CDR1 MRHNA and CDR2 SNTAGT. The CDR3 nucleotides read TGTGCCAGCAGTGACAAGAGCGGTTCATACAATGAGCAGTTCTTC. Translated, it gives CASSDKSGSYNEQFF.

This clonotype showed up just a few times. The CDR3 protein is CASSLGVPGLPRGAFF. CDR3 bases: TGTGCCAGCAGCTTGGGCGTCCCGGGACTCCCCCGTGGAGCTTTCTTT. The chain carries TRBV7-9 and TRBJ1-1; a possible D gene is TRBD1 (5 bases). Per germline, CDR1 SEHNR and CDR2 FQNEAQ (reference sequence). V was cut by 3 bases and J by 10 bases, with 24 bases left in between. The CDR3 spans 16 residues. The whole variable domain, remainder taken from reference TRBV7-9 and TRBJ1-1, is DTGVSQNPRHKITKRGQNVTFRCDPISEHNRLYWYRQTLGQGPEFLTYFQNEAQLEKSRLLSDRFSAERPKGSFSTLEIQRTEQGDSAMYLCASSLGVPGLPRGAFFGQGTRLTVV.

This clonotype has only a few counts. The genes are TRBV4-3 and TRBJ2-3, with 7 bases aligning to TRBD1. V dropped 1 base and J dropped 5; count of bases not matched to a gene: 3. CDR3 length equals 14 residues. Looked up from germline, CDR1 is LGHNA and CDR2 is YSLEER. CDR3: CASSQGPGGDTQYF. The CDR3, as DNA: TGCGCCAGCAGCCAAGGTCCAGGGGGAGATACGCAGTATTTT.

The chain recombines TRBV12-3 or TRBV12-4 with TRBJ1-1; D call uncertain. This CDR3 has 15 amino acids. Trimming cost V 8 bases and J 4 bases, with 20 bases left between them. This CDR3 is CASLRRESIGTEAFF. The CDR3 bases are TGTGCCAGCCTACGGCGGGAATCAATTGGCACTGAAGCTTTCTTT.

This clonotype was counted ten times or more. The CDR3 here is CSARDLRILPTYEQFF. For the CDR3, the DNA is TGCAGTGCTAGAGATCTTAGGATACTCCCTACATATGAGCAGTTCTTC. The chain recombines TRBV20-1 with TRBJ2-1; D is uncertain. The CDR3 is 16 amino acids. Germline V gene sequence: CDR1 DFQATT, CDR2 SNEGSKA (reference sequence). V was clipped by 0 bases and J by 8 bases, with 20 bases between them.

This clonotype was picked up many times. The rearrangement uses TRBV5-1 and TRBJ2-1, with a possible D match to TRBD1 (6 bases). The germline V gene has CDR1 SGHRS and CDR2 YFSETQ. The CDR3 consists of 14 residues. The V end lost 0 bases, the J end lost 7 bases, and 11 bases lay between the germline ends. The CDR3 is CASSLAGVVNEQFF. The CDR3 nucleotides read TGCGCCAGCAGCTTGGCAGGGGTGGTTAATGAGCAGTTCTTC.

This clonotype was counted many times. The rearrangement joins TRBV10-3 to TRBJ2-5, with D perhaps TRBD2 (6 bases). The CDR3 extends over 16 amino acids. CDR1 and CDR2 from the germline V gene are ENHRY and SYGVKD. Trimming pared 2 bases from V and 5 bases from J, leaving 18 bases between. Here the CDR3 DNA reads TGTGCCATCAGTGAGAGTCGGACTACCCCCCGTGAGACCCAGTACTTC. Amino acids: CAISESRTTPRETQYF.

This clonotype was counted between two and nine times. This chain links TRBV9 with TRBJ2-5; a weak D match, TRBD2 (6 bases). Germline CDR1 and CDR2: SGDLS and YYNGEE. The CDR3 covers 16 residues. The V end lost 0 bases, the J end lost 4 bases, and 16 bases lay between the germline ends. This CDR3 reads CASSVGYTSGGETQYF. The CDR3 DNA sequence: TGTGCCAGCAGCGTAGGCTACACCTCCGGGGGAGAGACCCAGTACTTC.

In this sample, this clonotype turned up a few times. The rearrangement links TRBV12-3 or TRBV12-4 to TRBJ2-3; 10 bases are a match to TRBD2. The CDR3 runs 15 residues. J was trimmed by 2 bases and V by 4 bases; bases with no gene match: 3. The CDR3 is CASSSSGGFTDTQYF. Here the CDR3 DNA reads TGTGCCAGCAGTTCTAGCGGGGGATTCACAGATACGCAGTATTTT.

This clonotype was seen a handful of times. As DNA, the CDR3 is TGTGCCAGCAGCTTGGACTCAAGACTATACTACGAGCAGTACTTC. Protein product: CASSLDSRLYYEQYF. The V gene is TRBV5-6, the J gene TRBJ2-7, with D possibly TRBD2 on 5 matching bases. In germline, CDR1 is SGHDT, CDR2 YYEEEE. The CDR3 consists of 15 residues. The V and J ends lost 0 bases and 3 bases respectively, with 13 bases between them.

This clonotype has only a few counts. The chain combines TRBV28 with TRBJ2-2, with D tentatively TRBD2 (5 bases). The CDR3 sequence is 15 residues long. Trimming removed 3 bases at V and 5 bases at J, with 13 bases between. Germline CDR1 is MDHEN and CDR2 is SYDVKM. The CDR3: CASSFSTTGTGELFF. CDR3 DNA: TGTGCCAGCAGTTTCTCTACCACGGGGACCGGGGAGCTGTTTTTT.

The chain uses TRBV30 and TRBJ2-5; possible D gene TRBD2, 6 bases. The germline gives CDR1 GTSNPN, CDR2 SVGIG (reference sequence). V gave up 7 bases and J gave up 0 bases, with 15 bases separating them. The CDR3 runs 14 residues. In DNA form, the CDR3 reads TGTGCCTACAGGAGGGAAGGGTACCAAGAGACCCAGTACTTC. This sequence encodes CAYRREGYQETQYF.

This clonotype was counted a few times. This chain links TRBV5-6 with TRBJ2-3, with TRBD2 as a possible D gene (5 bases). This CDR3 has 15 amino acids. The germline gives CDR1 SGHDT, CDR2 YYEEEE. V gave up 4 bases and J gave up 6 bases, with 18 bases separating them. The CDR3 here is CASSGRLTRGDTQYF. The CDR3 DNA sequence: TGTGCCAGCAGCGGGAGACTGACGAGAGGGGATACGCAGTATTTT.

This clonotype was seen at least ten times. The V and J genes are TRBV12-3 or TRBV12-4 and TRBJ2-3; perhaps TRBD2 as D (5 bases). This CDR3 is 14 amino acids long. The V end was cut by 7 bases, the J end by 4 bases, with 15 bases between. DNA of the CDR3: TGTGCCAGCACCGACCCGGAGGCGTCAGATACGCAGTATTTT. It is translated as CASTDPEASDTQYF.

V usage is TRBV29-1 and J usage is TRBJ2-1; D call uncertain. Germline CDR1 is SQVTM and CDR2 is ANQGSEA. The CDR3 runs 13 residues. V lost 6 bases and J 3 bases, leaving 12 bases between the germline ends. CDR3 sequence: CSVRAWVYNEQFF. In DNA form, the CDR3 reads TGCAGCGTACGGGCCTGGGTCTACAATGAGCAGTTCTTC.

Many counts were recorded for this clonotype. The J gene is TRBJ2-3, the V gene TRBV7-9, with D possibly matching TRBD2 (5 bases). CDR1 and CDR2 (germline): SEHNR, FQNEAQ (reference sequence). V was cut by 5 bases and J by 1 base, with 19 bases left in between. This CDR3 has 17 residues. Here the CDR3 reads CASSLGLLSDRTDTQYF. The CDR3 DNA reads as TGTGCCAGCAGCCTGGGCTTGCTTAGCGACCGCACAGATACGCAGTATTTT.